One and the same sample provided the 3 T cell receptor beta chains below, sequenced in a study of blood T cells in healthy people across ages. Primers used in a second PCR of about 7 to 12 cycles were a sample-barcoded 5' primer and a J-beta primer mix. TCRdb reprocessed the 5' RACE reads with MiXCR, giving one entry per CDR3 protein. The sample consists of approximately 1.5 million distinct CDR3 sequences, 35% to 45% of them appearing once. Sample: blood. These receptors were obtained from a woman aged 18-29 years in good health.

Here the CDR3 reads CASTLYGNTEAFF. CDR3 nucleotides: TGTGCCAGCACCCTTTACGGGAACACTGAAGCTTTCTTT. This chain connects TRBV12-3 or TRBV12-4 to TRBJ1-1; no firm D call. Trimming removed 7 bases at V and 1 base at J, with 10 bases between. The CDR3 is made up of 13 amino acids.

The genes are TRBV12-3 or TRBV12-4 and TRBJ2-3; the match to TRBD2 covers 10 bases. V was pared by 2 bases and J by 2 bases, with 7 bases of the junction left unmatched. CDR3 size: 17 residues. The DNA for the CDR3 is TGTGCCAGCAGTTTACGAAGACTAGCGGGCTCCACAGATACGCAGTATTTT. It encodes CASSLRRLAGSTDTQYF.

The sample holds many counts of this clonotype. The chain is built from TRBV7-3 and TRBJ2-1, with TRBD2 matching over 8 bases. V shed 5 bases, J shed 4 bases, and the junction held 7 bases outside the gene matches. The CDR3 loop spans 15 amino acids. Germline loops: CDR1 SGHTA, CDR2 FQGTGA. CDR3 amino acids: CASSPLGGGYNEQFF. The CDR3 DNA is TGTGCCAGCAGCCCTCTCGGGGGGGGATACAATGAGCAGTTCTTC.